The clone carrying this T cell receptor beta chain was seen only a few times. Antigen specificity is unknown. This CDR3 has 13 amino acids. Germline V gene sequence: CDR1 MNHEY, CDR2 SVGEGT. V was shortened by 7 bases and J by 2 bases, with 10 bases between the two germline ends. This entry comes from a study of early T cells in non-severe SARS-CoV-2 infection. Whole-study context: With bulk RNA from unsorted whole blood as input, sequencing yielded unpaired chains.

Study-level points and caveats: The matching step, a VDJdb search, favored anti-spike CD8 responses and missed private and CD4 specificities.

Unique molecular identifiers tagged individual cDNA molecules. Each CDR3 protein is one row after TCRdb ran MiXCR on the 5' RACE reads. The table includes about 76,000 distinct CDR3 sequences, 11% detected once. The chain is built from TRBV6-2 or TRBV6-3 and TRBJ2-3; possibly TRBD1 for D (5 bases). The sample taken for sequencing was whole blood. The TCR comes from an adult who was a healthcare worker with PCR-confirmed SARS-CoV-2 infection or an uninfected control (not recorded which). The CDR3 is CASTPDNTDTQYF. CDR3 coding DNA: TGTGCCAGCACCCCGGACAACACAGATACGCAGTATTTT.